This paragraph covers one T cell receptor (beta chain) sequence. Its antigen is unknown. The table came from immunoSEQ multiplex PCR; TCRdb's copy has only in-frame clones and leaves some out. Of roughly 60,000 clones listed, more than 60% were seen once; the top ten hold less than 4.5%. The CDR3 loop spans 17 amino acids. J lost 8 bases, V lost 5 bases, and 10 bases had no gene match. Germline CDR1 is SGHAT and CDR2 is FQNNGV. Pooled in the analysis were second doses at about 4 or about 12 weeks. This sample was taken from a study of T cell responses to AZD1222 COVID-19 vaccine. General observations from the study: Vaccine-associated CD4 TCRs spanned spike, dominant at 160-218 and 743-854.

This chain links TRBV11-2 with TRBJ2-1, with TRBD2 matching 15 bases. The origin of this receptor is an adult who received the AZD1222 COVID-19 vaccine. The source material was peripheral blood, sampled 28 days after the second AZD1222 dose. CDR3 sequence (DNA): TGTGCCAGCAGCCCCGGACTAGCGGGGGGGGCCGGGGATGAGCAGTTCTTC. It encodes CASSPGLAGGAGDEQFF. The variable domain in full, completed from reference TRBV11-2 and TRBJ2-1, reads EAGVAQSPRYKIIEKRQSVAFWCNPISGHATLYWYQQILGQGPKLLIQFQNNGVVDDSQLPKDRFSAERLKGVDSTLKIQPAKLEDSAVYLCASSPGLAGGAGDEQFFGPGTRLTVL.